This TCR beta chain stems from a study of CD8 T cell repertoires and HIV-1 epitope variants. About the study: Control wells had CMV/EBV/flu peptides, negative Ebola AY9, or no peptide.

Using immunoSEQ multiplex PCR, the repertoire was profiled, and TCRdb retains in-frame clones only, with some absent. Among some 4,300 clones listed, roughly 69% were seen once. This clone was detected only a few times. Its antigen is as yet unknown. The CDR3 contains 13 residues. The germline gives CDR1 SEHNR, CDR2 FQNEAQ (reference sequence). Trimming shortened V by 1 base and J by 3 bases, and 7 bases separated the two germline ends. General study findings and limits: No clonotypes responded to the TAALDMSHF plasma variant; roughly 5 recognized KF9, one HW9.

This chain links TRBV7-9 with TRBJ2-7; D possibly corresponds to TRBD2 (5 bases). Sequenced sample: cultured CD8+ T cells derived from PBMCs. This TCR was recovered from a male donor with HIV. The CDR3 sequence is CASSLGAGYEQYF. For the CDR3, the DNA is TGTGCCAGCAGCTTAGGGGCGGGCTACGAGCAGTACTTC.